The rows below give T cell receptor beta chains drawn from one sample of a study of cytomegalovirus exposure and HLA in healthy donors. The method was immunoSEQ multiplex PCR; TCRdb's version includes in-frame clones alone and lacks a portion of them. The listing contains 100,000 to 150,000 clones. The sample taken for sequencing was PBMCs. The receptors originated from a man aged 40-49 years in good health and CMV-seronegative. Each CDR3 is given with its conserved first and last residue. The D gene is left open where the match is weak.

CDR3 length: 15; V gene: TRBV19; J gene: TRBJ2-7; D gene: TRBD2; CDR3 protein: CASRPSGEASYEQYF; CDR3 DNA: TGTGCCAGTAGACCTAGCGGGGAGGCATCCTACGAGCAGTACTTC
CDR3 length: 12; V gene: TRBV28; J gene: TRBJ1-2; D gene: NA; CDR3 protein: CASSPEIYGYTF; CDR3 DNA: TGTGCCAGCAGTCCAGAAATCTATGGCTACACCTTC
CDR3 length: 15; V gene: TRBV5-1; J gene: TRBJ1-2; D gene: NA; CDR3 protein: CASSPKSADIYGYTF; CDR3 DNA: TGCGCCAGCAGCCCGAAGAGTGCTGACATTTATGGCTACACCTTC
CDR3 length: 15; V gene: TRBV19; J gene: TRBJ2-7; D gene: TRBD2; CDR3 protein: CASSMRQGGTYEQYF; CDR3 DNA: TGTGCCAGTAGTATGAGGCAGGGAGGGACCTACGAGCAGTACTTC
CDR3 length: 14; V gene: TRBV5-4; J gene: TRBJ1-4; D gene: NA; CDR3 protein: CASSSNAMGEKLFF; CDR3 DNA: TGTGCCAGCAGCTCGAACGCGATGGGCGAAAAACTGTTTTTT
CDR3 length: 16; V gene: TRBV27; J gene: TRBJ2-7; D gene: TRBD2; CDR3 protein: CASSPGLVNRPYEQYF; CDR3 DNA: TGTGCCAGCAGTCCCGGACTAGTAAATCGTCCCTACGAGCAGTACTTC
CDR3 length: 16; V gene: TRBV7-9; J gene: TRBJ2-2; D gene: NA; CDR3 protein: CASSSLRGKGAGELFF; CDR3 DNA: TGTGCCAGCAGCTCCCTTAGGGGTAAGGGGGCCGGGGAGCTGTTTTTT
CDR3 length: 15; V gene: TRBV19; J gene: TRBJ2-7; D gene: NA; CDR3 protein: CASSIQRVSSYEQYF; CDR3 DNA: TGTGCCAGTAGTATTCAGCGGGTTAGCTCCTACGAGCAGTACTTC
CDR3 length: 15; V gene: TRBV11-3; J gene: TRBJ2-1; D gene: TRBD2; CDR3 protein: CASSSAGTSYNEQFF; CDR3 DNA: TGTGCCAGCAGCTCAGCCGGGACTAGTTACAATGAGCAGTTCTTC
CDR3 length: 14; V gene: TRBV10-1; J gene: TRBJ2-2; D gene: NA; CDR3 protein: CASRVGTNTGELFF; CDR3 DNA: TGCGCCAGCAGAGTGGGGACTAACACCGGGGAGCTGTTTTTT
CDR3 length: 22; V gene: TRBV30; J gene: TRBJ2-2; D gene: TRBD2; CDR3 protein: CAWRPTGPGTSGRSRRSGELFF; CDR3 DNA: TGTGCCTGGAGGCCGACAGGGCCTGGGACTAGCGGGAGGTCCCGGCGAAGCGGGGAGCTGTTTTTT
CDR3 length: 16; V gene: TRBV11-3; J gene: TRBJ1-3; D gene: TRBD1; CDR3 protein: CASSRTGFGSGNTIYF; CDR3 DNA: TGTGCCAGCAGCCGGACAGGGTTCGGCTCTGGAAACACCATATATTTT
CDR3 length: 17; V gene: TRBV7-7; J gene: TRBJ2-3; D gene: TRBD2; CDR3 protein: CASSFLYAGGPTDTQYF; CDR3 DNA: TGTGCTAGCAGCTTCTTATATGCGGGAGGGCCGACAGATACGCAGTATTTT
CDR3 length: 14; V gene: TRBV7-2; J gene: TRBJ2-7; D gene: TRBD2; CDR3 protein: CASSLIAGAYEQYF; CDR3 DNA: TGTGCCAGCAGCTTAATAGCGGGAGCTTACGAGCAGTACTTC
CDR3 length: 15; V gene: TRBV6-4; J gene: TRBJ2-3; D gene: NA; CDR3 protein: CASSVGGGRTDTQYF; CDR3 DNA: TGTGCCAGCAGTGTAGGGGGGGGTCGCACAGATACGCAGTATTTT
CDR3 length: 11; V gene: TRBV2; J gene: TRBJ2-7; D gene: TRBD2; CDR3 protein: CASSPGREQYF; CDR3 DNA: TGTGCCAGCAGTCCCGGGAGGGAGCAGTACTTC
CDR3 length: 13; V gene: TRBV4-3; J gene: TRBJ2-3; D gene: TRBD2; CDR3 protein: CASARDYPDTQYF; CDR3 DNA: TGCGCCAGCGCTCGGGACTACCCAGATACGCAGTATTTT
CDR3 length: 14; V gene: TRBV7-2; J gene: TRBJ1-2; D gene: NA; CDR3 protein: CASTHGREIGGYTF; CDR3 DNA: TGTGCCAGCACTCACGGGAGGGAGATCGGGGGCTACACCTTC
CDR3 length: 15; V gene: TRBV6-5; J gene: TRBJ1-5; D gene: NA; CDR3 protein: CASPPGRGGNQPQHF; CDR3 DNA: TGTGCCTCTCCCCCCGGGAGGGGAGGCAATCAGCCCCAGCATTTT
CDR3 length: 14; V gene: TRBV19; J gene: TRBJ2-3; D gene: NA; CDR3 protein: CASKLVGATDTQYF; CDR3 DNA: TGTGCCAGTAAACTAGTGGGAGCTACAGATACGCAGTATTTT
CDR3 length: 13; V gene: TRBV25-1; J gene: TRBJ2-5; D gene: TRBD2; CDR3 protein: CASSWTSAETQYF; CDR3 DNA: TGTGCCAGCAGCTGGACTAGCGCAGAGACCCAGTACTTC
CDR3 length: 13; V gene: TRBV5-1; J gene: TRBJ2-1; D gene: TRBD1; CDR3 protein: CASGTGNLGEQFF; CDR3 DNA: TGCGCCAGCGGGACAGGGAATTTAGGTGAGCAGTTCTTC
CDR3 length: 15; V gene: TRBV7-9; J gene: TRBJ2-7; D gene: TRBD2; CDR3 protein: CASSPAGGLSYEQYF; CDR3 DNA: TGTGCCAGCAGCCCCGCGGGGGGCCTCTCCTACGAGCAGTACTTC
CDR3 length: 14; V gene: TRBV4-2; J gene: TRBJ1-2; D gene: NA; CDR3 protein: CASSQVLQAIGYTF; CDR3 DNA: TGTGCCAGCAGCCAAGTGTTACAGGCTATTGGCTACACCTTC
CDR3 length: 15; V gene: TRBV10-3; J gene: TRBJ2-7; D gene: NA; CDR3 protein: CAISEGLAQEYEQYF; CDR3 DNA: TGTGCCATCAGTGAGGGTCTAGCGCAAGAATACGAGCAGTACTTC
CDR3 length: 14; V gene: TRBV27; J gene: TRBJ2-7; D gene: TRBD1; CDR3 protein: CASPRQGGSYEQYF; CDR3 DNA: TGTGCCAGCCCCAGACAGGGTGGCTCCTACGAGCAGTACTTC
CDR3 length: 14; V gene: TRBV5-4; J gene: TRBJ2-7; D gene: NA; CDR3 protein: CASSSQGRSYEQYF; CDR3 DNA: TGTGCCAGCAGTTCCCAGGGTAGATCCTACGAGCAGTACTTC
CDR3 length: 14; V gene: TRBV7-2; J gene: TRBJ2-7; D gene: TRBD2; CDR3 protein: CASSLEGGPYEQYF; CDR3 DNA: TGTGCCAGCAGCTTGGAGGGAGGGCCCTACGAGCAGTACTTC
CDR3 length: 16; V gene: TRBV6-6; J gene: TRBJ2-7; D gene: TRBD1; CDR3 protein: CASSGPGTGSFNEQYF; CDR3 DNA: TGTGCCAGCAGTGGCCCCGGGACAGGGAGTTTCAACGAGCAGTACTTC
CDR3 length: 15; V gene: TRBV2; J gene: TRBJ1-1; D gene: TRBD1; CDR3 protein: CASSRQGEGNTEAFF; CDR3 DNA: TGTGCCAGCAGCAGACAGGGAGAAGGGAACACTGAAGCTTTCTTT
CDR3 length: 14; V gene: TRBV10-1; J gene: TRBJ2-5; D gene: TRBD2; CDR3 protein: CASAEMAGVETQYF; CDR3 DNA: TGCGCCAGCGCGGAGATGGCGGGAGTAGAGACCCAGTACTTC
CDR3 length: 14; V gene: TRBV6-6; J gene: TRBJ2-2; D gene: TRBD1; CDR3 protein: CASRTGQSTGELFF; CDR3 DNA: TGTGCCAGCAGAACGGGACAGAGCACCGGGGAGCTGTTTTTT
CDR3 length: 15; V gene: TRBV7-9; J gene: TRBJ1-4; D gene: NA; CDR3 protein: CASSADMPSREKLFF; CDR3 DNA: TGTGCCAGCAGCGCAGACATGCCGAGTAGGGAAAAACTGTTTTTT
CDR3 length: 15; V gene: TRBV5-4; J gene: TRBJ2-7; D gene: TRBD1; CDR3 protein: CASSFGSQGASEQYF; CDR3 DNA: TGTGCCAGCAGCTTCGGTTCACAGGGGGCGTCCGAGCAGTACTTC
CDR3 length: 16; V gene: TRBV10-3; J gene: TRBJ2-3; D gene: NA; CDR3 protein: CAISEGLAGSTDTQYF; CDR3 DNA: TGTGCCATCAGTGAAGGTCTAGCCGGTAGCACAGATACGCAGTATTTT
CDR3 length: 13; V gene: TRBV29-1; J gene: TRBJ1-1; D gene: NA; CDR3 protein: CSVSWVRDTEAFF; CDR3 DNA: TGCAGCGTTTCATGGGTCCGGGACACTGAAGCTTTCTTT
CDR3 length: 13; V gene: TRBV19; J gene: TRBJ1-5; D gene: TRBD1; CDR3 protein: CASNDRGGQPQHF; CDR3 DNA: TGTGCCAGCAATGACAGGGGTGGGCAGCCCCAGCATTTT
CDR3 length: 11; V gene: TRBV20-1; J gene: TRBJ2-1; D gene: TRBD2; CDR3 protein: CSATTLAGGVF; CDR3 DNA: TGCAGTGCTACCACCCTAGCGGGAGGGGTCTTC
CDR3 length: 14; V gene: TRBV11-3; J gene: TRBJ1-4; D gene: NA; CDR3 protein: CASSSQSWGEKLFF; CDR3 DNA: TGTGCCAGCAGCTCCCAATCTTGGGGCGAAAAACTGTTTTTT
CDR3 length: 15; V gene: TRBV7-2; J gene: TRBJ2-7; D gene: TRBD2; CDR3 protein: CASSSVGTSGYEQYF; CDR3 DNA: TGTGCCAGCAGCTCAGTGGGGACTAGCGGCTACGAGCAGTACTTC
CDR3 length: 16; V gene: TRBV10-3; J gene: TRBJ1-2; D gene: NA; CDR3 protein: CASASSELDRLFGYTF; CDR3 DNA: TGTGCCTCCGCATCTTCGGAACTAGACAGGCTTTTTGGCTACACCTTC
CDR3 length: 15; V gene: TRBV4-2; J gene: TRBJ2-3; D gene: TRBD1; CDR3 protein: CASSQAGGGTDTQYF; CDR3 DNA: TGTGCCAGCAGCCAAGCAGGGGGCGGCACAGATACGCAGTATTTT
CDR3 length: 16; V gene: TRBV5-1; J gene: TRBJ2-1; D gene: TRBD2; CDR3 protein: CASSWGGLAGDFEQFF; CDR3 DNA: TGCGCCAGCAGCTGGGGGGGACTAGCGGGAGATTTTGAGCAGTTCTTC
CDR3 length: 12; V gene: TRBV4-1; J gene: TRBJ1-4; D gene: NA; CDR3 protein: CASRHHGEKLFF; CDR3 DNA: TGCGCCAGTAGACACCACGGTGAAAAACTGTTTTTT
CDR3 length: 13; V gene: TRBV28; J gene: TRBJ1-2; D gene: NA; CDR3 protein: CASSPGQPGGYTF; CDR3 DNA: TGTGCCAGCAGTCCCGGACAGCCTGGGGGCTACACCTTC
CDR3 length: 15; V gene: TRBV7-9; J gene: TRBJ2-7; D gene: NA; CDR3 protein: CASSLGPGGSYEQYF; CDR3 DNA: TGTGCCAGCAGCTTAGGACCCGGCGGATCCTACGAGCAGTACTTC
CDR3 length: 14; V gene: TRBV6-5; J gene: TRBJ1-1; D gene: TRBD1; CDR3 protein: CASRRTGVYTEAFF; CDR3 DNA: TGTGCCAGCAGGAGGACAGGAGTGTACACTGAAGCTTTCTTT
CDR3 length: 15; V gene: TRBV7-8; J gene: TRBJ1-2; D gene: NA; CDR3 protein: CASSLAHGGSYGYTF; CDR3 DNA: TGTGCCAGCAGCTTAGCGCACGGAGGGAGCTATGGCTACACCTTC
CDR3 length: 14; V gene: TRBV28; J gene: TRBJ1-2; D gene: NA; CDR3 protein: CASSLETQGRGYTF; CDR3 DNA: TGTGCCAGCAGTTTAGAGACACAGGGACGTGGCTACACCTTC
CDR3 length: 15; V gene: TRBV2; J gene: TRBJ1-1; D gene: TRBD1; CDR3 protein: CASKTGNPSPWGAFF; CDR3 DNA: TGTGCCAGCAAGACAGGGAATCCATCTCCGTGGGGAGCTTTCTTT
CDR3 length: 17; V gene: TRBV7-8; J gene: TRBJ2-1; D gene: NA; CDR3 protein: CASSLFSTGLYYNEQFF; CDR3 DNA: TGTGCCAGCAGCTTATTCTCCACGGGACTTTACTACAATGAGCAGTTCTTC
CDR3 length: 14; V gene: TRBV4-1; J gene: TRBJ2-7; D gene: NA; CDR3 protein: CASSQVGGSYEQYF; CDR3 DNA: TGCGCCAGCAGCCAAGTGGGGGGCTCCTACGAGCAGTACTTC
CDR3 length: 15; V gene: TRBV6-5; J gene: TRBJ2-7; D gene: NA; CDR3 protein: CASSYDGTQAYAQYF; CDR3 DNA: TGTGCCAGCAGTTACGATGGGACACAAGCCTACGCGCAGTACTTC
CDR3 length: 14; V gene: TRBV7-8; J gene: TRBJ1-2; D gene: NA; CDR3 protein: CASSLDIQGYGYTF; CDR3 DNA: TGTGCCAGCAGCTTAGACATTCAGGGCTATGGCTACACCTTC
CDR3 length: 15; V gene: TRBV5-1; J gene: TRBJ2-7; D gene: NA; CDR3 protein: CASSTGDGTTYEQYF; CDR3 DNA: TGCGCCAGCAGCACGGGGGACGGTACAACCTACGAGCAGTACTTC
CDR3 length: 16; V gene: TRBV7-8; J gene: TRBJ2-1; D gene: NA; CDR3 protein: CASSSFGRGPYNEQFF; CDR3 DNA: TGTGCCAGCAGCTCCTTCGGGCGGGGGCCCTACAATGAGCAGTTCTTC
CDR3 length: 15; V gene: TRBV7-8; J gene: TRBJ1-2; D gene: TRBD1; CDR3 protein: CASSATDRVGSGYTF; CDR3 DNA: TGTGCCAGCAGCGCGACGGACAGGGTGGGTTCGGGCTACACCTTC